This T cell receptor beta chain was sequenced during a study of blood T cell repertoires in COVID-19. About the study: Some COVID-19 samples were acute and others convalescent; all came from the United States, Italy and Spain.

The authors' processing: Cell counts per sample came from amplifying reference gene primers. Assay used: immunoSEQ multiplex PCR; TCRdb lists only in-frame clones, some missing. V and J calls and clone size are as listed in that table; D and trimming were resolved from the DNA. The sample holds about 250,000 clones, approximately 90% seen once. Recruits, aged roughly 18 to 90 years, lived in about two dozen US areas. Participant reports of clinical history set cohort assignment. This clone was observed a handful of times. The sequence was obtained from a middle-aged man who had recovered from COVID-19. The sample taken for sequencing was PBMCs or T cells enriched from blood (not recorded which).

CDR3: CASSLAGRNTF. The CDR3 DNA reads TGTGCCAGCAGCTTGGCCGGTCGTAACACCTTC. The chain recombines TRBV5-4 with TRBJ1-2; unclear D gene. Germline V gene lookup returns CDR1 SGHNT and CDR2 YYREEE (reference sequence). Trimming removed 0 bases from V and 12 bases from J, with 9 bases in between. The CDR3 totals 11 residues.